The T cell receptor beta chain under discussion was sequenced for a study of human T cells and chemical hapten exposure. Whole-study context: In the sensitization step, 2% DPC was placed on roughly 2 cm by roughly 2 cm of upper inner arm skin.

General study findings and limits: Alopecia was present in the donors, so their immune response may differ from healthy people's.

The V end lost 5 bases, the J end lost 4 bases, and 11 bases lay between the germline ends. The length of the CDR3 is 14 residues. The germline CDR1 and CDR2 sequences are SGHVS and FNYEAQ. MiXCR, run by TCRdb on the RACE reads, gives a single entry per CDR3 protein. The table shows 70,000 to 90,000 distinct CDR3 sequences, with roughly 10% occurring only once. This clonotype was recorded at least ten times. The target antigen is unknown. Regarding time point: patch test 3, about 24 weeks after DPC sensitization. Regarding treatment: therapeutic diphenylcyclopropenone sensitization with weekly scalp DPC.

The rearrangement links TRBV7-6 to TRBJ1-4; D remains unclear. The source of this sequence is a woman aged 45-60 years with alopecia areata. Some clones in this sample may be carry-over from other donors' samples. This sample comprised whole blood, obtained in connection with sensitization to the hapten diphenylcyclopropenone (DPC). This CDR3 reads CASSPGRYNEKLFF. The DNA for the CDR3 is TGTGCCAGCAGCCCTGGCAGATATAATGAAAAACTGTTTTTT.